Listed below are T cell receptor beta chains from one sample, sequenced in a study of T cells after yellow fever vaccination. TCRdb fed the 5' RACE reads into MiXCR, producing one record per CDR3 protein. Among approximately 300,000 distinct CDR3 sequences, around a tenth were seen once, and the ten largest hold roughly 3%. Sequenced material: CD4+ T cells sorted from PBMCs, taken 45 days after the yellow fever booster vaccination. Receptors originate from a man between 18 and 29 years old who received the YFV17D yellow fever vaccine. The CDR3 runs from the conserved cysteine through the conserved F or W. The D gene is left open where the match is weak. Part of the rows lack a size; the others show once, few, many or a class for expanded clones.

cdr3_aa: CASSSQRGDYNEQFF
cdr3_nt: TGTGCCAGCAGCTCCCAGCGGGGGGATTACAATGAGCAGTTCTTC
v_call: TRBV7-2
d_call: TRBD2
j_call: TRBJ2-1
clone_size: NA

cdr3_aa: CASSQEIRDRGINQPQHF
cdr3_nt: TGCGCCAGCAGCCAAGAAATCCGGGACAGAGGAATCAATCAGCCCCAGCATTTT
v_call: TRBV4-1
d_call: TRBD1
j_call: TRBJ1-5
clone_size: NA

cdr3_aa: CSVEDPDYGYTF
cdr3_nt: TGCAGCGTTGAAGATCCGGACTATGGCTACACCTTC
v_call: TRBV29-1
d_call: NA
j_call: TRBJ1-2
clone_size: NA

cdr3_aa: CAAGSSRSSPLHF
cdr3_nt: TGTGCCGCGGGGAGTTCCCGGAGTTCACCCCTCCACTTT
v_call: TRBV30
d_call: NA
j_call: TRBJ1-6
clone_size: NA

cdr3_aa: CASSQGGQGAGKLFF
cdr3_nt: TGTGCCAGCAGCCAGGGGGGACAGGGGGCAGGAAAACTGTTTTTT
v_call: TRBV7-2
d_call: TRBD1
j_call: TRBJ1-4
clone_size: few

cdr3_aa: CASSLVRGRGPNEQFF
cdr3_nt: TGTGCCAGCAGCCTCGTCAGGGGAAGGGGCCCCAATGAGCAGTTCTTC
v_call: TRBV11-2
d_call: NA
j_call: TRBJ2-1
clone_size: many

cdr3_aa: CASSFRGSGRGDTQYF
cdr3_nt: TGTGCCAGCAGCTTTAGAGGGTCTGGCCGGGGAGATACGCAGTATTTT
v_call: TRBV5-6
d_call: NA
j_call: TRBJ2-3
clone_size: NA

cdr3_aa: CASRTQGGGEQYF
cdr3_nt: TGTGCCAGTAGGACCCAGGGCGGCGGCGAGCAGTACTTC
v_call: TRBV19
d_call: NA
j_call: TRBJ2-7
clone_size: few

cdr3_aa: CAISESQGRRAGLNEQFF
cdr3_nt: TGTGCCATCAGTGAGAGTCAGGGGAGGCGGGCCGGTCTTAATGAGCAGTTCTTC
v_call: TRBV10-3
d_call: NA
j_call: TRBJ2-1
clone_size: NA

cdr3_aa: CASSQDRVLSNQPQHF
cdr3_nt: TGCGCCAGCAGCCAAGATAGGGTCCTTAGCAATCAGCCCCAGCATTTT
v_call: TRBV4-3
d_call: NA
j_call: TRBJ1-5
clone_size: many

cdr3_aa: CASSYYRSYTQYF
cdr3_nt: TGTGCCAGCAGTTACTATAGGTCGTATACGCAGTATTTT
v_call: TRBV5-6
d_call: NA
j_call: TRBJ2-3
clone_size: few

cdr3_aa: CSAPPGGSQETQYF
cdr3_nt: TGCAGTGCCCCGCCAGGGGGCAGCCAGGAGACCCAGTACTTC
v_call: TRBV20-1
d_call: TRBD1
j_call: TRBJ2-5
clone_size: NA

cdr3_aa: CASSFGTGPYEQYF
cdr3_nt: TGTGCCAGCAGCTTCGGGACAGGACCTTACGAGCAGTACTTC
v_call: TRBV7-3
d_call: TRBD1
j_call: TRBJ2-7
clone_size: NA

cdr3_aa: CASSLLWETGYTF
cdr3_nt: TGTGCCAGCAGTTTACTGTGGGAAACTGGCTACACCTTC
v_call: TRBV28
d_call: NA
j_call: TRBJ1-2
clone_size: few

cdr3_aa: CASSWDGYGYTF
cdr3_nt: TGTGCCAGCAGCTGGGACGGCTATGGCTACACCTTC
v_call: TRBV7-9
d_call: NA
j_call: TRBJ1-2
clone_size: few